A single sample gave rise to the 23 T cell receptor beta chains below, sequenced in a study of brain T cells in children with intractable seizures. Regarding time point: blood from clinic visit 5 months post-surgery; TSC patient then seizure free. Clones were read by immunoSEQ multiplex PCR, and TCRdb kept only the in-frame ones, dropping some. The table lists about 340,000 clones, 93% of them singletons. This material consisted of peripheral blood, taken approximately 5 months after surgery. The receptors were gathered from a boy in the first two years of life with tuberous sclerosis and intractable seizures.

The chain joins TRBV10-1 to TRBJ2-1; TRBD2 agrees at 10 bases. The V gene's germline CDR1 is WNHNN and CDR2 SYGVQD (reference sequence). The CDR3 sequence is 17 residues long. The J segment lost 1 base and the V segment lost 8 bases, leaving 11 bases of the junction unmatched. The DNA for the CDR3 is TGCGCCAGCTTCTCAGTAGCGGGGGGCGGATCCTACAATGAGCAGTTCTTC. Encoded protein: CASFSVAGGGSYNEQFF.

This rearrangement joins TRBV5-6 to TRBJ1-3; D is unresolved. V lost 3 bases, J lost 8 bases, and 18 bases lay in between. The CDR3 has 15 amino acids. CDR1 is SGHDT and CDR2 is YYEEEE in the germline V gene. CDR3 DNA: TGTGCCAGCAGCTCCCCGGGCAGGACGGTCGACACCATATATTTT. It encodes CASSSPGRTVDTIYF.

The DNA for the CDR3 is TGTGCCAGCAGCCAAGAGGGTCGGCAGGTTTATGGCTACACCTTC. Translated: CASSQEGRQVYGYTF. The chain recombines TRBV3-1 (or the pseudogene TRBV3-2) with TRBJ1-2; D gene ambiguous. The V and J ends lost 0 bases and 5 bases respectively, with 13 bases between them. CDR1 and CDR2 (germline): LGHDT, YNNKEL (reference sequence). The CDR3 sequence is 15 residues long.

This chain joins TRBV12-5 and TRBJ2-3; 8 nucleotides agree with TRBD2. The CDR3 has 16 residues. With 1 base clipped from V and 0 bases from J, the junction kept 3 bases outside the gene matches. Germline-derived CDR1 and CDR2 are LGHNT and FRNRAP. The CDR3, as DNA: TGTGCTAGTGGTTTGGGGCCTAGCGGGAGCACAGATACGCAGTATTTT. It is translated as CASGLGPSGSTDTQYF.

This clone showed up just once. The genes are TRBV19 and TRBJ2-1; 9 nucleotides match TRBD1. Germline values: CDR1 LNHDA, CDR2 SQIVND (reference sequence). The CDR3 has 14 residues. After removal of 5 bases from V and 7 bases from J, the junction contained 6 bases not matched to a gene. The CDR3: CASSVGQGSNEQFF. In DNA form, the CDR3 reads TGTGCCAGTAGTGTGGGACAGGGCTCGAATGAGCAGTTCTTC. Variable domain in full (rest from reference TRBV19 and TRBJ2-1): DGGITQSPKYLFRKEGQNVTLSCEQNLNHDAMYWYRQDPGQGLRLIYYSQIVNDFQKGDIAEGYSVSREKKESFPLTVTSAQKNPTAFYLCASSVGQGSNEQFFGPGTRLTVL.

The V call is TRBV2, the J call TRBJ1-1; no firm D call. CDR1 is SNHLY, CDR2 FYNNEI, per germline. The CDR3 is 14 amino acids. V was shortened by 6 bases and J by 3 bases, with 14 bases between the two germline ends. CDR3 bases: TGTGCCAGCAGAGTTCAAATTACTGACACTGAAGCTTTCTTT. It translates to CASRVQITDTEAFF.

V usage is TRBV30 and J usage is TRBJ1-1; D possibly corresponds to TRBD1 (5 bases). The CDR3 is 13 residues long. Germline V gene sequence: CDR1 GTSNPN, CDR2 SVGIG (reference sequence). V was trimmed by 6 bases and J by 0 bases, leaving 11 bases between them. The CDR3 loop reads CACLGGVNTEAFF. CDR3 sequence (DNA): TGTGCCTGCCTCGGGGGGGTGAACACTGAAGCTTTCTTT.

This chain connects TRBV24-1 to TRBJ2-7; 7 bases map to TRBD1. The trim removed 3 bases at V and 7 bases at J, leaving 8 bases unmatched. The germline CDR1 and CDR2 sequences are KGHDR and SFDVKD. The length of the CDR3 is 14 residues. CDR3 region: CATSDTGESWEQYF. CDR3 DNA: TGTGCCACCAGTGATACAGGGGAGTCCTGGGAGCAGTACTTC.

CDR3 loop: CASSIQAGYTF. CDR3 nucleotides: TGTGCCAGTAGTATACAGGCTGGCTACACCTTC. The chain uses TRBV19 and TRBJ1-2; D not resolved. The CDR3 is 11 residues long. V was clipped by 2 bases and J by 7 bases, with 5 bases between them. Germline CDR1 and CDR2: LNHDA and SQIVND (reference sequence). Full variable domain (rest looked up from reference TRBV19 and TRBJ1-2): DGGITQSPKYLFRKEGQNVTLSCEQNLNHDAMYWYRQDPGQGLRLIYYSQIVNDFQKGDIAEGYSVSREKKESFPLTVTSAQKNPTAFYLCASSIQAGYTFGSGTRLTVV.

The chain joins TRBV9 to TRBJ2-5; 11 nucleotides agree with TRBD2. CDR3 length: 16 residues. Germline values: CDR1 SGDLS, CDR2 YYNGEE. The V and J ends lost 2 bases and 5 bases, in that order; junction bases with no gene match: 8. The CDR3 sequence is CASSVVAGGPMETQYF. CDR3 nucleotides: TGTGCCAGCAGCGTGGTAGCGGGGGGGCCTATGGAGACCCAGTACTTC.

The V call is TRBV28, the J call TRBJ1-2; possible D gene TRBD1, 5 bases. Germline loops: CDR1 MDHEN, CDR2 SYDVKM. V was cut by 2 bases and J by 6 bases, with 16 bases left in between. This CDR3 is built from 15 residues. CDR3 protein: CASSLLFQWGNGYTF. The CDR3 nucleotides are TGTGCCAGCAGTTTACTCTTTCAGTGGGGGAATGGCTACACCTTC.

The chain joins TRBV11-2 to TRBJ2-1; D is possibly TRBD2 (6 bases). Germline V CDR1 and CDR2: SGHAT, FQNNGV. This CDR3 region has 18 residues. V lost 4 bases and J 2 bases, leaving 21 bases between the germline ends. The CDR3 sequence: CASSYLSFPGAPYNEQFF. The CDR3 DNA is TGTGCCAGCAGCTACCTTAGTTTTCCGGGAGCACCCTACAATGAGCAGTTCTTC.

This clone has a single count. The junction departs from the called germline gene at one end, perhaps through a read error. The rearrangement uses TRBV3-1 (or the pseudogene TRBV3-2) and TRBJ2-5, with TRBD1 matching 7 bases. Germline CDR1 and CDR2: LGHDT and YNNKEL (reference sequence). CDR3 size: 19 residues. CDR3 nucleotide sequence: TGTGCCAGCAGCAAAGACTTAGCTGGGCCGACAGGGATTGAGGAGACCCAGTACTTC. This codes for CASSKDLAGPTGIEETQYF.

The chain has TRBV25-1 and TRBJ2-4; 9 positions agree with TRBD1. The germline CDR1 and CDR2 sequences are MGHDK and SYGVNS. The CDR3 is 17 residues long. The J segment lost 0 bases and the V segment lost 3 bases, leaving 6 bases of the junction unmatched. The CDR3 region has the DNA TGTGCCAGCAGTGATAGGGACAGGGATTTAGCCAAAAACATTCAGTACTTC. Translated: CASSDRDRDLAKNIQYF. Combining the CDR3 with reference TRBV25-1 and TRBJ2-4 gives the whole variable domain EADIYQTPRYLVIGTGKKITLECSQTMGHDKMYWYQQDPGMELHLIHYSYGVNSTEKGDLSSESTVSRIRTEHFPLTLESARPSHTSQYLCASSDRDRDLAKNIQYFGAGTRLSVL.

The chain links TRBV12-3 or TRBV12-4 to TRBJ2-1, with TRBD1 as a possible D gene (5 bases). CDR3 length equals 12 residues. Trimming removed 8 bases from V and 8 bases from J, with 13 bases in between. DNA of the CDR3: TGTGCCAGCTCAAAGGTGGGGCATGAGCAGTTCTTC. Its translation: CASSKVGHEQFF.

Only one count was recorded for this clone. This chain's CDR3 is CASRQPGLAGVLEQFF. CDR3 coding DNA: TGTGCCAGCAGGCAGCCCGGACTAGCGGGAGTTCTGGAGCAGTTCTTC. The chain has TRBV7-9 and TRBJ2-1, with 13 bases that match TRBD2. Germline CDR1 and CDR2: SEHNR and FQNEAQ (reference sequence). J lost 10 bases, V lost 6 bases, and 12 bases had no gene match. This CDR3 has 16 residues.

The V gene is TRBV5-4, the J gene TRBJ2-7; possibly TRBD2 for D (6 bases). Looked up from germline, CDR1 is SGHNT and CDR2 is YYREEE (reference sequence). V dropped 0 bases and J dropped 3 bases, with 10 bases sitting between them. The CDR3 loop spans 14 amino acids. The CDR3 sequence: CASSLDGGSYEQYF. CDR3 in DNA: TGTGCCAGCAGCTTGGATGGAGGGAGCTACGAGCAGTACTTC. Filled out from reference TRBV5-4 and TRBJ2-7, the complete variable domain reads ETGVTQSPTHLIKTRGQQVTLRCSSQSGHNTVSWYQQALGQGPQFIFQYYREEENGRGNFPPRFSGLQFPNYSSELNVNALELDDSALYLCASSLDGGSYEQYFGPGTRLTVT.

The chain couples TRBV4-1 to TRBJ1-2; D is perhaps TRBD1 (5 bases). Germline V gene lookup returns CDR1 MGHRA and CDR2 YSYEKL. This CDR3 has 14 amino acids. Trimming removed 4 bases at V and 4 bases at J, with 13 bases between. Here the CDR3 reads CASSPTAGPYGYTF. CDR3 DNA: TGCGCCAGCAGCCCTACCGCAGGGCCCTATGGCTACACCTTC.

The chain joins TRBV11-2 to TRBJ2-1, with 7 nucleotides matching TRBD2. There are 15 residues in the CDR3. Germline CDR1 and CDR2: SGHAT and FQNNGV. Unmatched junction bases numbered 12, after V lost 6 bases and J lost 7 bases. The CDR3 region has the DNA TGTGCCAGCAGGGGGGGGGACTTTTCTCATAATGAGCAGTTCTTC. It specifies CASRGGDFSHNEQFF.

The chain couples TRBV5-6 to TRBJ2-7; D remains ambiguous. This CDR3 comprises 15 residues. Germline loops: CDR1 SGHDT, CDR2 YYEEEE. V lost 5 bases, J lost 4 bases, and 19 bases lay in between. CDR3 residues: CASSSKWILGYEQYF. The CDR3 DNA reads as TGTGCCAGCAGTTCCAAGTGGATTTTGGGGTACGAGCAGTACTTC.

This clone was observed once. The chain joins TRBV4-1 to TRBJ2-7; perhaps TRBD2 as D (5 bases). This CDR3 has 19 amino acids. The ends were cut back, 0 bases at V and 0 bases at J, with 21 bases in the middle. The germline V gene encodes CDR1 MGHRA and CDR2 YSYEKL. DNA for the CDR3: TGCGCCAGCAGCCAAGATCTCGGGGTGGAGCGGATTAGCTCCTACGAGCAGTACTTC. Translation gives CASSQDLGVERISSYEQYF.

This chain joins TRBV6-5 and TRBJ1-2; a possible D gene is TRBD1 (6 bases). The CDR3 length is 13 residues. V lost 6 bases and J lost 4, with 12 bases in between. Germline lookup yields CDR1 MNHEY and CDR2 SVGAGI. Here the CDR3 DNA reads TGTGCCAGCAGCTATACAGGGATCTATGGCTACACCTTC. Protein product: CASSYTGIYGYTF.

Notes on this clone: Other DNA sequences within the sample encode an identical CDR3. This CDR3 is CASSYRTSGSYEQYF. CDR3 nucleotides: TGTGCCAGCAGTTACAGGACTAGCGGCTCCTACGAGCAGTACTTC. V gene TRBV6-5 combines with J gene TRBJ2-7; 10 nucleotides line up with TRBD2. Trimming took 2 bases from V and 0 from J; bases not matched to a gene: 1. Germline V gene sequence: CDR1 MNHEY, CDR2 SVGAGI. The CDR3 covers 15 residues.